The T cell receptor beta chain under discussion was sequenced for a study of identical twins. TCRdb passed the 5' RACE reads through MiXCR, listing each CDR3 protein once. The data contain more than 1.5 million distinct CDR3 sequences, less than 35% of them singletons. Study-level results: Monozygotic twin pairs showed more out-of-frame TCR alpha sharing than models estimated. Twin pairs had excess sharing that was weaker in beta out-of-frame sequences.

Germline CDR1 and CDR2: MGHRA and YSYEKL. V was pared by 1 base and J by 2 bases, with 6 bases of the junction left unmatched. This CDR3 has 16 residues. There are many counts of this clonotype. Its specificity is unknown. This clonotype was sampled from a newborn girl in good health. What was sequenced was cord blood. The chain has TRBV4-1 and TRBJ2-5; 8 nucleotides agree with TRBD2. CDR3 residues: CASSQAGLAYQETQYF. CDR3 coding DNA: TGCGCCAGCAGCCAAGCAGGACTAGCATATCAAGAGACCCAGTACTTC.